The 27 T cell receptor beta chains given below trace back to one sample, sequenced in a study of cytomegalovirus exposure and HLA in healthy donors. The primer mix had 60 Vbeta and 13 Jbeta primers. TCRdb keeps only in-frame clones here, not all; method: immunoSEQ multiplex PCR. Of 150,000 to 170,000 clones in the sample, 65% to 85% are singletons; the top ten hold approximately 2.6%. The sample comprised PBMCs. The receptors derive from a young man in good health and CMV-seronegative.

In nucleotides, the CDR3 is TGTGCCAGCAGTGAAAACACAGGTCCGGCCTACGAGCAGTACTTC. Translating it yields CASSENTGPAYEQYF. The chain is built from TRBV2 and TRBJ2-7, with D perhaps TRBD1 (5 bases). Germline CDR1 and CDR2: SNHLY and FYNNEI. The ends were cut back, 2 bases at V and 2 bases at J, with 13 bases in the middle. The CDR3 has 15 residues.

The gene calls are TRBV27 and TRBJ1-3, with D unclear. CDR3 size: 13 residues. Germline-derived CDR1 and CDR2 are MNHEY and SMNVEV (reference sequence). V was shortened by 7 bases and J by 1 base, with 8 bases between the two germline ends. The CDR3 bases are TGTGCCAGCAAGCCAGGTTCTGGAAACACCATATATTTT. Residues: CASKPGSGNTIYF.

The rearrangement uses TRBV6-1 and TRBJ1-5; 7 bases are shared with TRBD1. The trim removed 7 bases at V and 11 bases at J, leaving 8 bases unmatched. Germline-derived CDR1 and CDR2 are MNHNS and SASEGT. This CDR3 is built from 12 residues. CDR3 nucleotide sequence: TGTGCCAGCACTCAACCGACAGGGTCCCAGCATTTT. It is translated as CASTQPTGSQHF.

The rearrangement links TRBV10-1 to TRBJ2-3; the match to TRBD1 covers 7 bases. The CDR3 runs 16 residues. The ends lost 1 base at V and 4 bases at J; junction bases unmatched: 8. Germline CDR1 is WNHNN and CDR2 is SYGVQD (reference sequence). In DNA form, the CDR3 reads TGCGCCAGCAGTGAGTTGACAGGGCCCGGTCCAGATACGCAGTATTTT. This sequence encodes CASSELTGPGPDTQYF.

The gene calls are TRBV2 and TRBJ2-1; 10 bases match TRBD2. Germline values: CDR1 SNHLY, CDR2 FYNNEI. The CDR3 totals 15 residues. The CDR3, as DNA: TGTGGATCCCTAGCGGGGGACCCCTCCTACAATGAGCAGTTCTTC. It yields the protein CGSLAGDPSYNEQFF. Looking up the rest from reference TRBV2 and TRBJ2-1 gives the full variable domain: EPEVTQTPSHQVTQMGQEVILRCVPISNHLYFYWYRQILGQKVEFLVSFYNNEISEKSEIFDDQFSVERPDGSNFTLKIRSTKLEDSAMYFCGSLAGDPSYNEQFFGPGTRLTVL.

In nucleotides, the CDR3 is TGCGCCAGCAGGTGGGGGGACGGTCGCGATACGCAGTATTTT. It codes for CASRWGDGRDTQYF. The chain carries TRBV5-1 and TRBJ2-3, with a weak D call TRBD2 (6 bases). Germline V gene data show CDR1 as SGHRS and CDR2 as YFSETQ. V gave up 5 bases and J gave up 6 bases, with 16 bases separating them. This CDR3 has 14 residues. Using reference TRBV5-1 and TRBJ2-3 for the parts outside the CDR3, the full variable domain is KAGVTQTPRYLIKTRGQQVTLSCSPISGHRSVSWYQQTPGQGLQFLFEYFSETQRNKGNFPGRFSGRQFSNSRSEMNVSTLELGDSALYLCASRWGDGRDTQYFGPGTRLTVL.

The rearrangement uses TRBV6-5 and TRBJ2-1; 7 positions agree with TRBD2. CDR3 size: 13 residues. Unmatched junction bases numbered 7, after V lost 5 bases and J lost 9 bases. The V gene's germline CDR1 is MNHEY and CDR2 SVGAGI. CDR3 DNA sequence: TGTGCCAGCAGTACCCCTAGCGGTTTTGAGCAGTTCTTC. Amino acids: CASSTPSGFEQFF.

Only a few counts were recorded for this clone. The CDR3 bases are TGTGCCAGCAGCTTTCAGGGGAAGACAGATACGCAGTATTTT. Its protein product is CASSFQGKTDTQYF. V gene TRBV7-9 combines with J gene TRBJ2-3, with D possibly being TRBD1 (6 bases). V shed 3 bases and J shed 3 bases, with 10 bases lying between them. CDR1 and CDR2 (germline): SEHNR, FQNEAQ (reference sequence). The CDR3 is made up of 14 amino acids.

The gene calls are TRBV4-2 and TRBJ2-7; 7 nucleotides align to TRBD1. The CDR3 runs 13 residues. Per the germline V gene, CDR1 is LGHNA and CDR2 is YNFKEQ. Unmatched junction bases numbered 5, after V lost 4 bases and J lost 5 bases. In DNA form, the CDR3 reads TGTGCCAGCAGCCCGACAGGGTCCGACGAGCAGTACTTC. Its translation is CASSPTGSDEQYF.

The genes are TRBV5-4 and TRBJ2-6; 11 bases match TRBD1. Germline CDR1 SGHNT, CDR2 YYREEE (reference sequence). The junction had 10 bases not matched to a gene; V was cut back by 3 bases and J by 2 bases. The length of the CDR3 is 19 residues. As DNA, the CDR3 is TGTGCCAGCAGCTACCACCTAGGACAGGGGGCAGCTGGGGCCAACGTCCTGACTTTC. This gives the protein CASSYHLGQGAAGANVLTF.

The V call is TRBV7-2, the J call TRBJ1-4, with D possibly TRBD1 on 6 matching bases. Trimming cost V 3 bases and J 6 bases, with 26 bases left between them. Germline lookup yields CDR1 SGHTA and CDR2 FQGNSA. This CDR3 region has 19 residues. The CDR3 DNA reads as TGTGCCAGCAGCTTGTATCTGGTCAGGCCCCGAGGGGGAGATGAAAAACTGTTTTTT. This sequence encodes CASSLYLVRPRGGDEKLFF.

V gene TRBV10-1 combines with J gene TRBJ2-1; 10 nucleotides line up with TRBD1. This CDR3 region has 14 residues. V was clipped by 4 bases and J by 9 bases; unmatched bases: 6. The V gene's germline CDR1 is WNHNN and CDR2 SYGVQD (reference sequence). The CDR3 DNA sequence: TGCGCCAGCAGTGCGAGGGGACAGGGGACTGAGCAGTTCTTC. It specifies CASSARGQGTEQFF.

The chain carries TRBV6-5 and TRBJ2-7, with 9 bases aligning to TRBD2. Per germline, CDR1 MNHEY and CDR2 SVGAGI. The V gene end was trimmed by 7 bases and the J gene end by 3 bases; junction bases not matched to a gene: 10. The CDR3 spans 15 residues. The CDR3 nucleotides read TGTGCCAGCACCTTTTCGGCGGGGGGGGACTACGAGCAGTACTTC. This encodes CASTFSAGGDYEQYF.

The CDR3 reads CASSQKKAGRSYEQYF. The CDR3 DNA reads TGTGCCAGCAGCCAGAAAAAAGCGGGTAGGTCCTACGAGCAGTACTTC. J is TRBJ2-7 and V is TRBV7-9, with a weak D call TRBD2 (6 bases). Trimming removed 5 bases at V and 1 base at J, with 18 bases between. The CDR3 runs 16 residues. The V gene's germline CDR1 is SEHNR and CDR2 FQNEAQ (reference sequence).

This clone was counted a single time. The chain carries TRBV10-3 and TRBJ1-2, with TRBD1 matching over 11 bases. Germline CDR1 and CDR2: ENHRY and SYGVKD. V lost 10 bases to trimming and J lost 7 bases; unmatched junction nucleotides: 14. The CDR3 loop spans 15 amino acids. The CDR3 coding sequence is TGTGCCACCGGAGCGGGGGACAGGGGGTTGTTTGGCTACACCTTC. Translated, it gives CATGAGDRGLFGYTF.

The V call is TRBV7-9, the J call TRBJ2-7; maybe TRBD1 (6 bases). The CDR3 totals 15 residues. Trimming removed 3 bases from V and 2 bases from J, with 14 bases in between. Germline CDR1 SEHNR, CDR2 FQNEAQ (reference sequence). The CDR3 bases are TGTGCCAGCAGCTTCCCCGGGACACTGACCTACGAGCAGTACTTC. The encoded protein is CASSFPGTLTYEQYF.

Turning to this clone: A read error may produce the germline difference seen at one junction end. The chain joins TRBV5-1 to TRBJ2-6, with a weak D call TRBD2 (7 bases). The CDR3 extends over 14 amino acids. Germline V gives CDR1 SGHRS, CDR2 YFSETQ. The CDR3 loop reads CASTRGAGANGLTF. The CDR3 nucleotides are TGCGCCAGCACACGGGGGGCCGGGGCCAACGGCCTGACTTTC.

V and J are TRBV5-4 and TRBJ1-1; tentatively, D is TRBD1 (5 bases). The germline CDR1 and CDR2 sequences are SGHNT and YYREEE (reference sequence). V was trimmed by 4 bases and J by 0 bases, leaving 16 bases between them. There are 16 residues in the CDR3. CDR3 region: CASSPDQRGMNTEAFF. CDR3 sequence (DNA): TGTGCCAGCAGCCCAGACCAAAGGGGCATGAACACTGAAGCTTTCTTT.

The J gene is TRBJ1-3, the V gene TRBV4-1; 9 bases line up with TRBD1. The trim removed 1 base at V and 12 bases at J, leaving 13 bases unmatched. This CDR3 contains 16 residues. CDR1 is MGHRA and CDR2 is YSYEKL in the germline V gene. DNA for the CDR3: TGCGCCAGCAGCCAAGGGACAGGGGCATCTTATAGCATCATATATTTT. Translation gives CASSQGTGASYSIIYF.

The chain employs TRBV2 and TRBJ1-1; D gene ambiguous. Germline V gene data show CDR1 as SNHLY and CDR2 as FYNNEI. V shed 3 bases and J shed 4 bases, with 6 bases lying between them. There are 12 residues in the CDR3. CDR3 region: CASSDGSTEAFF. The CDR3 nucleotides read TGTGCCAGCAGTGATGGTAGCACTGAAGCTTTCTTT.

This clone was seen only a few times. As DNA, the CDR3 is TGTGCCAGCAGCTTGGCGCTAGGCACAGATACGCAGTATTTT. Protein sequence: CASSLALGTDTQYF. The rearrangement uses TRBV5-4 and TRBJ2-3; D is unresolved. Germline values: CDR1 SGHNT, CDR2 YYREEE (reference sequence). V was clipped by 0 bases and J by 1 base, with 6 bases between them. The CDR3 runs to 14 residues.

CDR3 nucleotides: TGTGCCAGCAGCGGGGGAGGGAGCGGGCATCAGCCCCAGCATTTT. Its protein is CASSGGGSGHQPQHF. The V gene is TRBV7-9, the J gene TRBJ1-5; possibly TRBD1 for D (5 bases). This CDR3 contains 15 residues. The V and J ends lost 5 bases and 5 bases respectively, with 16 bases between them. In germline, CDR1 is SEHNR, CDR2 FQNEAQ (reference sequence).

The chain recombines TRBV28 with TRBJ1-2; no clear D gene. The CDR3 is made up of 13 amino acids. V was cut by 5 bases and J by 0 bases, with 7 bases left in between. In germline, CDR1 is MDHEN, CDR2 SYDVKM. The CDR3: CASSQDANYGYTF. CDR3 nucleotide sequence: TGTGCCAGCAGTCAGGATGCTAACTATGGCTACACCTTC.

The V call is TRBV6-1, the J call TRBJ1-2, with a tentative D call TRBD1 (6 bases). CDR3 length: 12 residues. The V gene's germline CDR1 is MNHNS and CDR2 SASEGT. The V end was cut by 2 bases, the J end by 8 bases, with 9 bases between. The CDR3: CASSEIRGGYTF. For the CDR3, the DNA is TGTGCCAGCAGTGAAATCAGGGGAGGCTACACCTTC.

V usage is TRBV4-3 and J usage is TRBJ2-3; D not certain. V dropped 4 bases and J dropped 4 bases, with 9 bases sitting between them. There are 13 residues in the CDR3. Germline lookup yields CDR1 LGHNA and CDR2 YSLEER. The CDR3 sequence is CASSLSGPDTQYF. The CDR3 DNA reads TGCGCCAGCAGCCTCTCAGGCCCAGATACGCAGTATTTT.

This chain connects TRBV5-8 to TRBJ1-4, with TRBD1 matching over 8 bases. The germline V gene has CDR1 SGHTS and CDR2 YDEGEE. V shed 4 bases, J shed 4 bases, and the junction held 15 bases outside the gene matches. CDR3 size: 18 residues. The CDR3 here is CASSQKLYTGGNNEKLFF. DNA of the CDR3: TGTGCCAGCAGCCAAAAATTATACACAGGGGGGAATAATGAAAAACTGTTTTTT.

The gene calls are TRBV5-4 and TRBJ2-7, with TRBD1 matching over 8 bases. Unmatched junction bases numbered 6, after V lost 1 base and J lost 0 bases. Germline lookup yields CDR1 SGHNT and CDR2 YYREEE (reference sequence). This CDR3 is 16 amino acids long. The DNA of the CDR3 is TGTGCCAGCAGCTTGACAGGGGGTGCGTCCTCCTACGAGCAGTACTTC. It yields the protein CASSLTGGASSYEQYF.